This TCR beta chain is drawn from a study of blood T cell repertoires in COVID-19. About the research overall: From the United States, Italy and Spain came samples of acute and convalescent COVID-19.

Unmatched junction bases numbered 3, after V lost 1 base and J lost 4 bases. The length of the CDR3 is 14 residues. Germline-derived CDR1 and CDR2 are SEHNR and FQNEAQ (reference sequence). This table comes from immunoSEQ multiplex PCR, and its TCRdb copy is limited to in-frame clones, with some not included. The sample records around 280,000 clones, around 91% being singletons. Enrollees, about 18 to 89 years old, lived in approximately 24 US areas. This clonotype was sampled from a woman under 30 with acute COVID-19. Sequenced: PBMCs or T cells enriched from blood (not recorded which). V usage is TRBV7-9 and J usage is TRBJ1-2; 7 nucleotides match TRBD1. The CDR3 sequence is CASSLEGQIYGYTF. CDR3 DNA sequence: TGTGCCAGCAGCTTAGAGGGACAGATCTATGGCTACACCTTC.